The following is a TCR beta chain sequence with its context. This clone appeared once. Its antigen specificity is not known. No base quality values were provided; no much bigger clone lies one nucleotide off. This entry belongs to a study of cytomegalovirus exposure and HLA in healthy donors (dated by TCRdb to the late 2010s). Study-level background: An earlier analysis of some 500 of the donors reported 250 to 300 Gb of sequence data and some 120 million unique TCR beta sequences from about 179 million T cells. An early release covering over 500 HLA-typed donors comprised 300 to 350 gigabases of sequencing data and tens of millions of unique TCR sequences. Among the roughly 390 genotyped donors, 81% belonged to the genetic ancestry cluster associated with self-reported Caucasian donors. The aim of the study was to test whether cataloging public T cell receptors could identify signatures of past pathogen exposure. The T cell repertoires of around 730 subjects were profiled by immunosequencing and related to cytomegalovirus serostatus. Along with the approximately 700-subject first cohort, a separate validation cohort of over 90 different subjects was used. The study combined high-throughput TCR immunosequencing, statistical association of individual TCRs with disease status, and machine learning to predict cytomegalovirus infection status. To study patterns of TCR occurrence, a later analysis re-analyzed previously published TCR beta repertoires from 500 to 850 donors and added high-resolution HLA genotyping. The later analysis used no new phenotypic data to find candidate immune exposures, relying instead on TCR beta sequences and their occurrence across donors. In an earlier analysis of over 550 of the donors, high-throughput TCR beta sequencing was used to judge whether each TCR beta V gene segment behaved as functional or pseudogenic. Alongside the repertoire data, information on donor age, sex, ethnicity and CMV serostatus was compiled. In a later genetic analysis, genome-wide SNP genotypes for about three fifths of the 666 donors were used, and that subset was treated as a discovery cohort. All discovery cohort repertoires had been generated on a single sequencing platform. HLA typing covered class I and class II loci at four-digit resolution. The number of donors typed differed by locus, with about 629-630 for A, B, C, DRB1 and DQB1, roughly 520 for DQA1, some 570 for DPA1, and around 450 for DPB1. Roughly five DR-DQ haplotypes were handled as single units for association and clustering, since linkage in the cohort was strong. Among under 450 genotyped donors of the cohort, an average of approximately 250,000 unique TCR beta nucleotide sequences were sequenced per donor, around 20% of them non-productive.

Relative to germline, V is missing 2 bases and J is missing 0 bases, with 3 bases of the junction outside any gene match. Via the germline V gene (reference sequence), CDR1 is MNHEY and CDR2 SMNVEV. Measured from the cysteine to the phenylalanine, the CDR3 is 16 residues long. Kept here is only the CDR3 DNA, which spans 48 bases and is read in frame from base 1. The investigation overall reported the following: Specific HLA alleles were associated with more than 15,000 TCR beta sequences at a false discovery rate of 0.05 in a later analysis. The cohort was sequenced for TCR beta chains only, and without alpha or paired-chain data the features that could be detected were limited. Sequencing depth was assumed to be roughly uniform across donors in the presence/absence analyses, though that assumption may not hold. An earlier analysis of approximately 500 of the donors showed that most TCR beta V segments appeared in productive rearrangements either about 87% or about 30% of the time, which broadly matched IMGT annotations. The classifier was reported to diagnose cytomegalovirus status with high specificity and sensitivity in both the original cohort and the validation cohort. According to a later analysis, TCR association rates differed among HLA loci, with DRB1 alleles showing the most associated TCRs and HLA-C alleles showing the fewest. The only immune exposure information available for the cohort was CMV serostatus. In a later genetic analysis, a missense DCLRE1C variant was associated with V-gene and J-gene trimming of TCR beta chains, and the association was replicated in an independent cohort. The study listed 150 to 200 TCR beta chains as associated with cytomegalovirus. Over 15 rarely observed V segments, including chromosome 9 orphons, were excluded from the earlier analysis of just under 600 of the donors because counts were too low. According to the authors, the approach could potentially be generalized to other disease states and immunological phenotypes. A further reported finding was that TCR beta sequences accurately predicted the HLA-A and HLA-B alleles for most subjects in the first cohort. In a later analysis, most CMV-associated TCR beta chains were found to appear HLA-restricted, with HLA associations seemingly driven largely by CMV exposure. A cluster of highly shared sequence variants was judged likely to represent a technical artifact of the sequencing pipeline. Linkage disequilibrium might explain the correlated functional status among segregating V segments, but an unknown experimental factor could not be ruled out. Several of the top co-occurrence clusters appeared to be linked to parvovirus B19, influenza, CMV and Epstein-Barr virus, according to a later analysis. In a later analysis, HLA-associated TCR beta chains showed more clonal expansion and lower generation probabilities than non-associated chains that were equally common. Because HLA typing was missing for some donors at each locus, association tests included only the typed subset. Some IMGT-functional V segments, including TRBV6-2 and TRBV6-3, could not be told apart with the 87-base-pair reads, so those segments were excluded. A later genetic analysis reported fewer N-insertions in productive TCRs among donors in an Asian-associated ancestry cluster than the roughly 700-donor mean. While some public TCRs were present in many individuals, most TCR sequences turned up only very rarely across donors. When HLA alleles, especially DR and DQ, strongly co-occurred, TCR associations were difficult to assign to individual alleles. In vitro tests confirmed that a few of the cytomegalovirus-associated TCR beta chains recognize cytomegalovirus antigens.

Receptors were amplified or captured by the immunoSEQ multiplex PCR assay. The multiplex PCR relied on a mix of 60 forward primers for TCR Vbeta segments and 13 reverse primers for TCR Jbeta segments. Amplification of the CDR3 region of rearranged TCR beta genes was performed with a multiplex PCR assay on genomic DNA. The amplified TCR beta libraries were sequenced on the Illumina HiSeq System as 87-base-pair reads. Under the source paper's analysis protocol: In a later analysis, roughly 80 million unique TCR beta chains were counted across the 500 to 850 repertoires, and roughly 10 million of these chains were shared by at least two donors. Raw reads were error-corrected and collapsed into unique sequences by a nearest-neighbor algorithm in which closely related sequences were merged to remove PCR and sequencing errors. To assign V, D and J gene segments, CDR3 sequences were aligned to IMGT reference sequences. For a sequence to be retained, a match of at least six nucleotides was required to both a V gene segment and a J gene segment. Rearrangements were called productive when the CDR3 lacked stop codons and stayed in frame with V and J; all others were non-productive. Following IMGT convention, CDR3 was defined as the stretch from the second conserved V-encoded cysteine to the conserved J-encoded phenylalanine. Sequences without an unambiguous match to a single V gene segment were excluded from the earlier analysis of approximately 600 of the donors. An earlier analysis of 500 to 700 of the donors classified V segments as functional when productive rearrangements were above 56.7% and as segregating when the standard deviation between donors was above 5%. A statistical classification framework was built for diagnosing cytomegalovirus status from the catalog of TCR beta chain sequences. In a later analysis, TCR nucleotide sequences were compared against IMGT/GENE-DB human TR gene sequences so that V and J genes could be assigned. The TCRdist pipeline was used in a later analysis to assign CDR3 sequences and most-parsimonious VDJ recombination scenarios. A later analysis defined each TCR beta chain by its CDR3 amino acid sequence plus V-gene family, and excluded reads lacking a unique V-gene family. In a later analysis, around 600 highly shared, low-generation-probability nucleotide sequences were removed to address suspected cross-contamination and a sequencing artifact. For each public chain, a later analysis derived a clonal expansion index from normalized ranks of inferred template counts within each repertoire. Generation probabilities in a later analysis came from a VDJ recombination model fitted to out-of-frame rearrangements, and those results were checked against IGoR. A later analysis scored TCR-TCR, TCR-HLA and TCR-CMV co-occurrence with hypergeometric tests, applying a repertoire-size bias correction to TCR pairs. A later analysis estimated false discovery rates by permuting HLA or CMV assignments 20 times. In a later analysis, co-occurring TCRs were grouped with DBSCAN, and TCRdist sequence similarity was added when clustering was performed within HLA-allele-positive subsets. For co-occurrence clustering, repertoires with fewer than 30,000 or more than 120,000 public chains were excluded, along with about five repertoires with anomalous nucleotide sharing. The table comes from immuneACCESS by way of TCRdb, which keeps in-frame sequences with V and J called. Part of the clones is missing from these tables; in studies checked, under half for an unresolved V gene and the rest for unknown reasons. V and J calls and clone size are copied from that table; D and trimming were computed from the DNA. The sample includes 140,000 or so clones, with approximately 80% observed a single time. The ten largest account for around 1.9% of the sample.

In total, around 600 healthy bone marrow donors made up the cohort. At the time of sampling, all cohort members were nominally healthy, though unrecorded immune exposures were likely present. The donor was CMV seronegative and was included in the group of a few hundred seronegative cohort members. A peripheral blood sample was provided by each donor, and peripheral blood mononuclear cells were used for TCR beta sequencing. The Qiagen DNeasy Blood Extraction Kit was used to extract genomic DNA from the blood cell samples. The chain uses TRBV27 and TRBJ2-2; TRBD1 aligns with 7 central bases. Sequencing used PBMCs. This clonotype was obtained from a woman aged 40 to 55 in good health and CMV-seronegative. The sequenced DNA: TGTGCCAGCAGTTTAAGACAGGGCACGAACACCGGGGAGCTGTTTTTT. This gives the protein CASSLRQGTNTGELFF.